This T cell receptor (beta chain) was recorded in a study of OX40 agonist ivuxolimab in advanced cancers. Study as a whole: Patients assigned to dose escalation were diagnosed with hepatocellular carcinoma, melanoma, renal cell or head and neck cancer.

The protocol was immunoSEQ multiplex PCR, while the TCRdb copy is restricted to in-frame clones and leaves out a portion. The repertoire holds tens of thousands of clones, approximately 92% seen once, with 10% in the top ten. The CDR3 loop spans 12 amino acids. CDR1 SGHAT and CDR2 FQNNGV come from the germline V gene. Trimming took off 4 bases at V and 5 bases at J, with 8 bases between the two ends. This clone has only one observation. Its antigen remains unidentified. Study-wide results and limits: Relative to CD4+ cells, CD8+ T cells on average had more expanded clones. Certain nonresponders additionally had low normalized T-cell clonal expansion.

The chain has TRBV11-2 and TRBJ1-1; no clear D. Sequenced here: CD4+ or CD8+ T cells sorted from blood, sampled in a trial of the OX40 agonist ivuxolimab. The sequence derives from an adult with an advanced solid tumor such as melanoma, head and neck, liver or kidney cancer. In DNA, the CDR3 is TGTGCCAGCAGCTATGGATGGACTGAAGCTTTCTTT. It encodes CASSYGWTEAFF.